This T cell receptor (beta chain) emerged from a study of blood T cell repertoires in COVID-19. In its sample, this clone was seen once. This CDR3 is 13 amino acids long. Trimming removed 2 bases at V and 2 bases at J, with 6 bases between. Repertoires were generated with immunoSEQ multiplex PCR, while TCRdb's copy carries only in-frame clones and drops some. The table includes just over 6,000 clones, roughly 80% detected once. The TCR comes from a human donor with active COVID-19. The donor label of this sample is uncertain. Specimen: peripheral blood. The rearrangement links TRBV12-3 or TRBV12-4 to TRBJ1-2; D might be TRBD1 (5 bases). The DNA for the CDR3 is TGTGCCAGCAGTTTACGGGGGAACTATGGCTACACCTTC. Protein sequence: CASSLRGNYGYTF.